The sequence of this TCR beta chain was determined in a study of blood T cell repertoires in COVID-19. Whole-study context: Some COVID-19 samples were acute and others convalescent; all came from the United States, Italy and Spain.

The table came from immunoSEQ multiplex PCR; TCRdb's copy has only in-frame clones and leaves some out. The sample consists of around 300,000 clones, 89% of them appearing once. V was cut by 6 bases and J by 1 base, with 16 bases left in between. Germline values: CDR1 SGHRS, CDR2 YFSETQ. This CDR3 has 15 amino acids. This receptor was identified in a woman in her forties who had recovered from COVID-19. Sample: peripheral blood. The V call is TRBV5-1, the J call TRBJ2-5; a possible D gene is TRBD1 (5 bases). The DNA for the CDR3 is TGCGCCAGCACTCTCGGCGGACAAATCCAAGAGACCCAGTACTTC. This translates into CASTLGGQIQETQYF.